This TCR beta chain comes out of a study of CD8+CD57+ T cells in acquired aplastic anemia. Whoever was chosen for sequencing had shown CD8+CD57+ cell expansion by flow cytometry. This CDR3 has 13 amino acids. Between the trimmed V and J ends, which lost 6 bases and 0 bases, there was a span of 12 bases. Germline assignment: CDR1 DFQATT and CDR2 SNEGSKA (reference sequence). The use of genomic DNA as template underpinned the TCR beta VDJ and CDR3 profiling. TCRdb called the reads again in MiXCR, with one record for every CDR3 protein. The table lists over 150,000 distinct CDR3 sequences, roughly 48% of them singletons, with approximately 2.8% in the top ten. This clonotype came up a few times.

The TCR comes from a human donor with aplastic anemia. The gene calls are TRBV20-1 and TRBJ2-7; D tentatively reads TRBD1 or TRBD2 (5 bases each). Sequencing input: sorted CD4+, CD8+, or CD8+CD57+ T cells (not recorded which) from PBMCs. CDR3 in DNA: TGCAGTGCAACCGGGGCCAACTCCTACGAGCAGTACTTC. Translated, it gives CSATGANSYEQYF.